The 22 T cell receptor beta chains given below trace back to one sample, sequenced in a study of graft-versus-host responses after intestinal transplantation. The protocol was immunoSEQ multiplex PCR, while the TCRdb copy is restricted to in-frame clones and leaves out a portion. The sample includes roughly 92,000 clones, 85% to 90% of them seen just once. Antigens for these TCRs are unknown. The material sequenced was unstimulated CD4+ T cells sorted from spleen or lymph node cells, taken before intestinal transplant. These receptors were collected from a human donor who received an intestinal transplant.

The V gene is TRBV6-1, the J gene TRBJ1-5; TRBD1 is a possible D gene (5 bases). This CDR3 comprises 13 residues. Trimming removed 3 bases at V and 2 bases at J, with 5 bases between. Germline CDR1 reads MNHNS; CDR2 reads SASEGT. CDR3 coding DNA: TGTGCCAGCAGTGACAGGGGCAATCAGCCCCAGCATTTT. It specifies CASSDRGNQPQHF.

In its sample, this clone was seen a few times. This chain uses TRBV7-9 with TRBJ2-7; 9 positions agree with TRBD1. The CDR3 is made up of 15 amino acids. V lost 4 bases, J lost 3 bases, and 7 bases stayed unmatched. Germline V lookup: CDR1 SEHNR, CDR2 FQNEAQ (reference sequence). DNA for the CDR3: TGTGCCAGCAGCTCAACAGGGGGCGGCTACTACGAGCAGTACTTC. Encoded protein: CASSSTGGGYYEQYF.

The gene calls are TRBV27 and TRBJ2-1, with 9 bases fitting TRBD2. The CDR3 is made up of 15 amino acids. Trimming cost V 4 bases and J 7 bases; bases outside gene matches: 8. Germline V gene data show CDR1 as MNHEY and CDR2 as SMNVEV (reference sequence). This CDR3 reads CASSYSGGSGNEQFF. The CDR3 region has the DNA TGTGCCAGCAGTTATAGCGGGGGATCGGGGAATGAGCAGTTCTTC.

This chain connects TRBV6-6 to TRBJ2-5, with TRBD1 identical over 8 bases. V gave up 5 bases and J gave up 3 bases; unmatched junction bases: 5. CDR3 size: 14 residues. Germline values: CDR1 MNHNY, CDR2 SVGAGI (reference sequence). For the CDR3, the DNA is TGTGCCAGCAGTACGACAGGGGACAAAGAGACCCAGTACTTC. Encoded protein: CASSTTGDKETQYF.

The chain carries TRBV7-2 and TRBJ2-3, with D tentatively TRBD1 (5 bases). Germline CDR1 reads SGHTA; CDR2 reads FQGNSA. The V and J ends lost 3 bases and 6 bases respectively, with 13 bases between them. This CDR3 region has 14 residues. Written as DNA, the CDR3 is TGTGCCAGCAGCTTTAGCAGGGTGGGTGATACGCAGTATTTT. Translation: CASSFSRVGDTQYF.

This clone occurred a few times. V gene TRBV25-1 combines with J gene TRBJ1-2; 12 bases are a match to TRBD1. The CDR3 has 16 amino acids. Per the germline V gene, CDR1 is MGHDK and CDR2 is SYGVNS. J was trimmed by 4 bases and V by 1 base; bases with no gene match: 4. CDR3 nucleotide sequence: TGTGCCAGCAGTGAATCCGGGACAGGGGGCTCCTATGGCTACACCTTC. The encoded protein is CASSESGTGGSYGYTF.

The CDR3 sequence is CASSLRAKGEGFVSPLHF. CDR3 nucleotide sequence: TGCGCCAGCAGCCTCCGGGCAAAAGGGGAGGGTTTTGTCTCACCCCTCCACTTT. The V gene is TRBV5-1, the J gene TRBJ1-6; tentatively, D is TRBD1 (5 bases). The germline V and J ends were trimmed by 4 bases and 10 bases, with 27 bases remaining between them. Per the germline V gene, CDR1 is SGHRS and CDR2 is YFSETQ. This CDR3 is 18 amino acids long.

V is TRBV2 and J is TRBJ1-2, with 10 bases lining up with TRBD1. The germline gives CDR1 SNHLY, CDR2 FYNNEI. The CDR3 is 17 amino acids. With V trimmed by 4 bases and J by 5 bases, 13 bases remained unmatched. The CDR3 coding sequence is TGTGCCAGCAGTGGGGACAGGGGCCCCGCGAAGTCGTATGGCTACACCTTC. Translated: CASSGDRGPAKSYGYTF.

The chain recombines TRBV10-1 with TRBJ1-1; 7 bases are shared with TRBD1. The V and J ends lost 0 bases and 6 bases, in that order; junction bases with no gene match: 13. The CDR3 contains 17 residues. Germline V gene sequence: CDR1 WNHNN, CDR2 SYGVQD (reference sequence). CDR3 region: CASSESRDSLRFAEAFF. The CDR3 nucleotides read TGCGCCAGCAGTGAGTCCCGGGACAGTCTCCGGTTCGCTGAAGCTTTCTTT.

The chain carries TRBV5-1 and TRBJ2-3; TRBD1 matches at 9 bases. CDR3 length: 17 amino acids. V lost 6 bases, J lost 2 bases, and 13 bases stayed unmatched. The germline V gene encodes CDR1 SGHRS and CDR2 YFSETQ. Written as DNA, the CDR3 is TGCGCCAGCACACCTCAACAGGGGGCTTTGTACACAGATACGCAGTATTTT. It yields the protein CASTPQQGALYTDTQYF. The full variable domain, with the rest looked up from reference TRBV5-1 and TRBJ2-3, is KAGVTQTPRYLIKTRGQQVTLSCSPISGHRSVSWYQQTPGQGLQFLFEYFSETQRNKGNFPGRFSGRQFSNSRSEMNVSTLELGDSALYLCASTPQQGALYTDTQYFGPGTRLTVL.

The chain couples TRBV5-1 to TRBJ2-7, with a possible D match to TRBD1 (7 bases). Germline V gene data show CDR1 as SGHRS and CDR2 as YFSETQ. The CDR3 contains 14 residues. V gave up 4 bases and J gave up 1 base, with 12 bases separating them. This CDR3 is CASSLQGGSYEQYF. The CDR3 DNA follows: TGCGCCAGCAGCCTTCAGGGGGGATCCTACGAGCAGTACTTC. Full variable domain (outside the CDR3, taken from reference TRBV5-1 and TRBJ2-7): KAGVTQTPRYLIKTRGQQVTLSCSPISGHRSVSWYQQTPGQGLQFLFEYFSETQRNKGNFPGRFSGRQFSNSRSEMNVSTLELGDSALYLCASSLQGGSYEQYFGPGTRLTVT.

The chain uses TRBV7-8 and TRBJ1-3; D call uncertain. Germline loops: CDR1 SGHVS, CDR2 FQNEAQ. V lost 2 bases to trimming and J lost 1 base, with 6 bases between them. This CDR3 comprises 14 residues. CDR3 in DNA: TGTGCCAGCAGCTTAAGGGAGTCTGGAAACACCATATATTTT. Protein: CASSLRESGNTIYF. The full variable domain, rest sourced from reference TRBV7-8 and TRBJ1-3, is GAGVSQSPRYKVAKRGQDVALRCDPISGHVSLFWYQQALGQGPEFLTYFQNEAQLDKSGLPSDRFFAERPEGSVSTLKIQRTQQEDSAVYLCASSLRESGNTIYFGEGSWLTVV.

V is TRBV6-1 and J is TRBJ1-3, with unresolved D. Germline CDR1 reads MNHNS; CDR2 reads SASEGT. The V end lost 0 bases, the J end lost 4 bases, and 10 bases lay between the germline ends. The CDR3 consists of 15 residues. The CDR3 bases are TGTGCCAGCAGTGAAGCCGGGAGCTCAGGAAACACCATATATTTT. It specifies CASSEAGSSGNTIYF.

The CDR3 sequence is CASSIHRRDTEAFF. The CDR3, as DNA: TGTGCCAGTAGTATCCACAGGAGGGACACTGAAGCTTTCTTT. This sequence joins TRBV19 and TRBJ1-1; perhaps TRBD1 as D (5 bases). Per the germline V gene, CDR1 is LNHDA and CDR2 is SQIVND (reference sequence). There are 14 residues in the CDR3. Trimming left V 3 bases short and J 3 bases short, with 11 bases between.

About this clone: This sample includes further DNA sequences coding for the same CDR3. The rearrangement links TRBV7-3 to TRBJ2-7; TRBD2 matches at 7 bases. Germline assignment: CDR1 SGHTA and CDR2 FQGTGA. J lost 1 base, V lost 5 bases, and 5 bases had no gene match. This CDR3 is built from 14 residues. This CDR3 reads CASSLSGGSYEQYF. The DNA of the CDR3 is TGTGCCAGCAGCCTCTCGGGGGGATCCTACGAGCAGTACTTC.

This chain links TRBV6-6 with TRBJ2-7; 9 bases are shared with TRBD2. Per germline, CDR1 MNHNY and CDR2 SVGAGI (reference sequence). The CDR3 has 16 amino acids. Losses at the gene ends were 2 bases for V and 0 bases for J; bases not matched to a gene: 5. The CDR3 coding sequence is TGTGCCAGCAGTTACGGGGTAGCGGGGGCCTCCTACGAGCAGTACTTC. Translated: CASSYGVAGASYEQYF.

This chain uses TRBV11-3 with TRBJ2-5; 10 bases are shared with TRBD1. V shed 8 bases and J 11 bases; nucleotides not matched to a gene: 14. CDR3 length equals 14 residues. Germline V gene lookup returns CDR1 SGHNT and CDR2 YENEEA. The CDR3: CASGPGQGRWEQYF. The CDR3, as DNA: TGTGCCAGCGGCCCGGGACAGGGGCGTTGGGAGCAGTACTTC.

This clone has just one count. This chain connects TRBV7-9 to TRBJ1-5; maybe TRBD1 (6 bases). Trimming removed 5 bases at V and 3 bases at J, with 11 bases between. Looked up from germline, CDR1 is SEHNR and CDR2 is FQNEAQ (reference sequence). This CDR3 is 14 amino acids long. CDR3 sequence: CASSTTGPNQPQHF. CDR3 DNA: TGTGCCAGCAGCACAACAGGGCCCAATCAGCCCCAGCATTTT.

The V gene is TRBV29-1, the J gene TRBJ2-7, with TRBD1 matching 9 bases. The CDR3 sequence is 18 residues long. V trimming: 1 base; J trimming: 0 bases; junction bases outside the gene matches: 13. Germline lookup yields CDR1 SQVTM and CDR2 ANQGSEA. Written as DNA, the CDR3 is TGCAGCGTTGAAGGGGGCCGGACAGGGGACCAGAGCTCCTACGAGCAGTACTTC. It is translated as CSVEGGRTGDQSSYEQYF.

The V gene is TRBV6-5, the J gene TRBJ1-1, with 8 bases lining up with TRBD1. CDR3 length: 13 amino acids. In germline, CDR1 is MNHEY, CDR2 SVGAGI. V trimming: 5 bases; J trimming: 5 bases; junction bases outside the gene matches: 4. As DNA, the CDR3 is TGTGCCAGCAGTAACAGGGGGGGGACTGAAGCTTTCTTT. This translates into CASSNRGGTEAFF.

The chain has TRBV4-2 and TRBJ1-5; D unclear. The V gene's germline CDR1 is LGHNA and CDR2 YNFKEQ. The CDR3 loop spans 14 amino acids. With 3 bases removed from V and 6 bases from J, the gap between germline ends came to 12 bases. The CDR3 is CASSQGVFGQPQHF. DNA of the CDR3: TGTGCCAGCAGCCAGGGAGTCTTCGGTCAGCCCCAGCATTTT.

The rearrangement uses TRBV9 and TRBJ1-1, with TRBD1 as a possible D gene (5 bases). CDR1 is SGDLS, CDR2 YYNGEE, per germline. Trimming shortened V by 4 bases and J by 6 bases, and 13 bases separated the two germline ends. This CDR3 is built from 13 residues. The CDR3 is CASSPPDMPEAFF. CDR3 bases: TGTGCCAGCAGCCCACCGGACATGCCTGAAGCTTTCTTT.